This T cell receptor (beta chain) was sequenced for a study of shared clonotypes between healthy human individuals. The CDR3 consists of 15 residues. V was cut by 4 bases and J by 4 bases, with 17 bases left in between. Germline V gives CDR1 SGHTS, CDR2 YDEGEE. This clone came up many times. Every immunoSEQ plate was one replicate of a subset's evenly spread DNA. The protocol was immunoSEQ multiplex PCR, while the TCRdb copy is restricted to in-frame clones and leaves out a portion. The repertoire holds around 510,000 clones, with around 78% as singletons. The sample taken for sequencing was PBMCs. The chain combines TRBV5-8 with TRBJ1-2; weak D call: TRBD1 (6 bases). This sequence was found in a woman aged 40-49 years in good health. Some clones in this sample may be carry-over from other donors' samples. Here the CDR3 reads CASSLRDTFSYGYTF. In DNA form, the CDR3 reads TGTGCCAGCAGCCTCCGGGACACTTTTTCCTATGGCTACACCTTC.